This T cell receptor beta chain was sequenced in a study of blood T cell repertoires in COVID-19. Libraries were prepared by immunoSEQ multiplex PCR; TCRdb keeps only in-frame clonotypes and omits some of them. The sample has 310,000 or so clones; approximately 86% are singletons. V shed 3 bases and J 5 bases; nucleotides not matched to a gene: 8. The germline V gene encodes CDR1 SGDLS and CDR2 YYNGEE. The CDR3 totals 15 residues. The V gene is TRBV9, the J gene TRBJ1-5, with 7 bases matching TRBD1. Sequencing was carried out using peripheral blood. The sequence came from a man aged 25 to 40 with COVID-19, enrolled during active disease. CDR3 amino acids: CASSAGTDPYQPQHF. The CDR3 DNA reads TGTGCCAGCAGCGCTGGGACAGACCCCTATCAGCCCCAGCATTTT.